The entry below gives a single TCR beta chain sequence along with its context. Its target is unknown. CDR1 and CDR2 (germline): SGHDT, YYEEEE. The CDR3 loop spans 16 amino acids. These data come from a study of monozygotic twins with inflammatory bowel disease. General study findings and limits: The study found lower TCRbeta diversity (inverse Simpson) in IBD patients than in healthy co-twins. Concordant and discordant twins showed no difference in repertoire similarity, possibly from limited power.

TCR libraries were prepared from around 3.5 ug total RNA each. A 6-nucleotide sample barcode was carried by the UMIs, which template switching added. From its re-call of the 5' RACE reads, TCRdb lists each CDR3 protein once, without DNA. This sample's table reports 300,000 to 400,000 distinct CDR3 sequences. The sequencing input was blood. The source of this sequence is a human donor with ulcerative colitis or Crohn's disease, or a healthy co-twin of an affected twin (not recorded which). This chain joins TRBV5-6 and TRBJ2-1; without DNA, the TCRdb call of TRBD1 cannot be checked. CDR3 in amino acids: CASSLGMGQGLPEQFF.